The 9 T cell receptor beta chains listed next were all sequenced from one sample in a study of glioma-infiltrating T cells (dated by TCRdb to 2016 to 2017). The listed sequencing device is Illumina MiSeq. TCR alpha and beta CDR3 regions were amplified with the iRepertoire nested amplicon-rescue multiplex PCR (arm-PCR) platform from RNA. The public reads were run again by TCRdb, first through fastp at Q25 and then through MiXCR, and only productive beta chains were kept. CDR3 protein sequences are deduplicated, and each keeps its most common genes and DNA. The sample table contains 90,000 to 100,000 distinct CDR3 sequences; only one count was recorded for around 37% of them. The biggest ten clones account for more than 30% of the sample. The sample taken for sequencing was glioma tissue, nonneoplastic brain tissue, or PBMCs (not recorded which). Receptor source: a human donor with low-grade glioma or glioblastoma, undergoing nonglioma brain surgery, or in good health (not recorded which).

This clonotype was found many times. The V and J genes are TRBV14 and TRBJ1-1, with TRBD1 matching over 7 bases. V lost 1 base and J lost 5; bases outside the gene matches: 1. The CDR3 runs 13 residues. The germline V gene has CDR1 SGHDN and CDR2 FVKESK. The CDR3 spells CASSQGTGTEAFF. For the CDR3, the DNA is TGTGCCAGCAGCCAAGGGACAGGAACTGAAGCTTTCTTT.

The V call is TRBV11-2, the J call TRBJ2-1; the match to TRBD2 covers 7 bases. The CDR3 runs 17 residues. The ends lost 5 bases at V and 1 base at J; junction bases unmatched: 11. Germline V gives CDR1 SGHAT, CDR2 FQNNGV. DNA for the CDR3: TGTGCCAGCAGCCCCCTGGGCGGGAGACAGTCCTACAATGAGCAGTTCTTC. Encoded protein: CASSPLGGRQSYNEQFF.

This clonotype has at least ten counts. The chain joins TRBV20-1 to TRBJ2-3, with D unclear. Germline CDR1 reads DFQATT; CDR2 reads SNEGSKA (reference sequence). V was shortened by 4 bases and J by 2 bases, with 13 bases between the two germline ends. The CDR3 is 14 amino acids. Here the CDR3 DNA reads TGCAGTGCTACGTCGTCTAACACCACAGATACGCAGTATTTT. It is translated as CSATSSNTTDTQYF.

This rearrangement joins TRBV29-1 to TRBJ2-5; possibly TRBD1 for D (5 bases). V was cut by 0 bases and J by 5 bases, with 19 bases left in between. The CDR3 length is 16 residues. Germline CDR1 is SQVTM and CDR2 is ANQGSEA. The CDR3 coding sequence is TGCAGCGTTGAAGATTTAGTTAGGGGATTAGGGGAGACCCAGTACTTC. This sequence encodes CSVEDLVRGLGETQYF.

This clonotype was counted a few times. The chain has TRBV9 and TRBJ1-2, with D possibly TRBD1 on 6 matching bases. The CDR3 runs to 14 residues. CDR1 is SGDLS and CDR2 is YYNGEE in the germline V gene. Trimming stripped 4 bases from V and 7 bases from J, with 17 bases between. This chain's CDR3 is CASSPVLGAGGYTF. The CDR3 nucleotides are TGTGCCAGCAGCCCCGTGTTGGGGGCCGGTGGCTACACCTTC. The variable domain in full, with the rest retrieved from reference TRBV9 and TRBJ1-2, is DSGVTQTPKHLITATGQRVTLRCSPRSGDLSVYWYQQSLDQGLQFLIQYYNGEERAKGNILERFSAQQFPDLHSELNLSSLELGDSALYFCASSPVLGAGGYTFGSGTRLTVV.

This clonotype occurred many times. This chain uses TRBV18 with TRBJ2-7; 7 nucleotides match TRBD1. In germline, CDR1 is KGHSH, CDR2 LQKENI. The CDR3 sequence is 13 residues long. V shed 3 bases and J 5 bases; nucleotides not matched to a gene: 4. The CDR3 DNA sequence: TGTGCCAGCTCACCGACAGGGTTAAACGAGCAGTACTTC. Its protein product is CASSPTGLNEQYF.

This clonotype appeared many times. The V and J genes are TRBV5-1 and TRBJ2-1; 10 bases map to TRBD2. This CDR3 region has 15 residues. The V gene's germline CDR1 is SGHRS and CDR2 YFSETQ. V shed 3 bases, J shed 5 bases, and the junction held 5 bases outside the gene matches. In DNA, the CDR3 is TGCGCCAGCAGCTCACTAGCGGGACCAGACAATGAGCAGTTCTTC. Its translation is CASSSLAGPDNEQFF.

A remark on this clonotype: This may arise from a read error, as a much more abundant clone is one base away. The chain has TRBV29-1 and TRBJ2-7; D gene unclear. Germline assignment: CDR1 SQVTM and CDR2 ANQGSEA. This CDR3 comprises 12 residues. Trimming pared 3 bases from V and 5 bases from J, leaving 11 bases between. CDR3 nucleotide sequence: TGCAGCGTTGAGATTATCGGCGACGAGCAGTACTTC. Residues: CSVEIIGDEQYF.

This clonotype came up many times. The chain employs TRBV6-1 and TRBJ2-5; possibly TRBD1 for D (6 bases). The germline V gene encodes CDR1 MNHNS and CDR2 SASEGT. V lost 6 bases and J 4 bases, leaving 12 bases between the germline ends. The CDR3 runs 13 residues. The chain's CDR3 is CASRLQGLETQYF. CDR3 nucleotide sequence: TGTGCCAGCAGATTACAGGGTTTAGAGACCCAGTACTTC.